The source of this T cell receptor (beta chain) is a study of shared clonotypes between healthy human individuals. TCRdb keeps only in-frame clones here, not all; method: immunoSEQ multiplex PCR. The sample yields around 690,000 clones, around 91% seen once. This clonotype originated in a man aged 18 to 30 in good health. Some clones in this sample may be carry-over from other donors' samples. Sequencing input: memory CD8+ T cells from PBMCs. The subset: CD45RO+ cells pooled with CCR7-negative TemRA cells.

The CDR3 protein is CASSQRGVGNQPQHF. CDR3 coding DNA: TGTGCCAGCAGCCAGAGGGGGGTCGGCAATCAGCCCCAGCATTTT. The chain is built from TRBV28 and TRBJ1-5; perhaps TRBD1 as D (6 bases). From germline, CDR1 is MDHEN and CDR2 SYDVKM. The V end was cut by 6 bases, the J end by 2 bases, with 14 bases between. CDR3 size: 15 residues. The whole variable domain, filled in from reference TRBV28 and TRBJ1-5, reads DVKVTQSSRYLVKRTGEKVFLECVQDMDHENMFWYRQDPGLGLRLIYFSYDVKMKEKGDIPEGYSVSREKKERFSLILESASTNQTSMYLCASSQRGVGNQPQHFGDGTRLSIL.